This is a list of T cell receptor beta chains from one sample in a study of control samples from healthy donors and cancer patients. Measured with immunoSEQ multiplex PCR; TCRdb has only the in-frame clones, and not every one. The sample has about 69,000 clones, over 85% seen once; the top ten hold roughly 5.5%. Sequencing was carried out using PBMCs. The receptor set was obtained from a man between 60 and 75 years old with colorectal cancer. Both conserved end residues are part of each CDR3. A D gene is named only where the DNA matches it firmly. The size entry is marked missing in some rows and otherwise reads once, few, many or a size class.

size	V	J	D	DNA	CDR3
NA	TRBV11-2	TRBJ2-2	TRBD2	TGTGCCAGCAGCGCTCGGGGGGGAGTCGGGGAGCTGTTTTTT	CASSARGGVGELFF
NA	TRBV15	TRBJ1-1	TRBD1	TGTGCCACCAGCAGATATTCCGGGACAGGGGCCGTAAGGACTGAAGCTTTCTTT	CATSRYSGTGAVRTEAFF
NA	TRBV5-4	TRBJ2-1	TRBD2	TGTGCCAGCAGCATAGCGGGGGGATATGAGCAGTTCTTC	CASSIAGGYEQFF
NA	TRBV29-1	TRBJ1-5	NA	TGCAGCGTTCTCTCTCCAAATCAGCCCCAGCATTTT	CSVLSPNQPQHF
NA	TRBV9	TRBJ2-3	TRBD2	TGTGCCAGCAGCGCACCGGGACTAGCGGGGGGGCATGGAGATACGCAGTATTTT	CASSAPGLAGGHGDTQYF
NA	TRBV27	TRBJ2-7	TRBD2	TGTGCCAGCAGTGCGGGAGTTTTCTACGAGCAGTACTTC	CASSAGVFYEQYF
NA	TRBV5-1	TRBJ2-3	NA	TGCGCCAGCAGCTTGGGGAGCACAGATACGCAGTATTTT	CASSLGSTDTQYF
NA	TRBV7-2	TRBJ2-5	TRBD1	TGTGCCAGCGAGACAGGGATCCAAGAGACCCAGTACTTC	CASETGIQETQYF
once	TRBV12-3/TRBV12-4	TRBJ2-3	NA	TGTGCCAGCGCACAAGATACGCAGTATTTT	CASAQDTQYF
NA	TRBV7-3	TRBJ1-1	NA	TGTGCCAGCAGCCCCCCCGGGGGGGACACTGAAGCTTTCTTT	CASSPPGGDTEAFF
NA	TRBV4-1	TRBJ2-3	TRBD2	TGCGCCAGCAGCGTTTTTAAACTAGCGGGGGGTAGCACAGATACGCAGTATTTT	CASSVFKLAGGSTDTQYF
NA	TRBV19	TRBJ2-1	NA	TGTGCCACTAACCAGGGAGCTTACAATGAGCAGTTCTTC	CATNQGAYNEQFF
NA	TRBV6-5	TRBJ1-2	TRBD1	TGTGCCAGCAGTTCAACAGGGGGGTTCTATGGCTACACCTTC	CASSSTGGFYGYTF
NA	TRBV5-1	TRBJ1-1	TRBD1	TGCGCCAGCAGCTTATACAGGGGGTCGAACACTGAAGCTTTCTTT	CASSLYRGSNTEAFF
NA	TRBV4-2	TRBJ2-3	TRBD1	TGTGCCAGCAGCCAAGAGACGTACTTAAGCGACAGGGGGCTGAGAGATACGCAGTATTTT	CASSQETYLSDRGLRDTQYF
NA	TRBV5-4	TRBJ2-3	NA	TGTGCCAGCAGCTTGTGGGGTAGCGGCACAGATACGCAGTATTTT	CASSLWGSGTDTQYF
NA	TRBV30	TRBJ1-1	NA	TGTGCCTGGGGGGGAATGGGGCGGAAGCTTTTCTTT	CAWGGMGRKLFF
NA	TRBV5-5	TRBJ1-2	NA	TGTGCCAGCAGCTTGGCGGACGGGACTTATGGCTACACCTTC	CASSLADGTYGYTF
medium-sized	TRBV6-5	TRBJ2-2	TRBD2	TGTGCCAGCGGGACGGGGGGGCCAAACACCGGGGAGCTGTTTTTT	CASGTGGPNTGELFF
NA	TRBV30	TRBJ2-7	TRBD2	TGTGCTATCGGAGCGGGGAGTTGGGAGCAGTACTTC	CAIGAGSWEQYF
once	TRBV6-1	TRBJ2-7	TRBD2	TGTGCCACCGCTCCTAGCGGGGCTTTTCGCGAGCAGTACTTC	CATAPSGAFREQYF
NA	TRBV6-5	TRBJ2-1	NA	TGTGCCAGCAGCCGCCAGGGCCGAGAGTTCTTC	CASSRQGREFF
NA	TRBV7-9	TRBJ1-3	NA	TGTGCCAGCAGCGCGCCGGAGGGAGGAGACGGAAACACCATATATTTT	CASSAPEGGDGNTIYF
NA	TRBV9	TRBJ1-1	NA	TGTGCCAGCAGCGTAGGGGTCACCCGTCTGGGGAACACTGAAGCTTTCTTT	CASSVGVTRLGNTEAFF
NA	TRBV5-1	TRBJ2-7	TRBD2	TGCGCCAGCAGCTTGGATCGGACTAGCGGGGGGGCCTACGAGCAGTACTTC	CASSLDRTSGGAYEQYF
NA	TRBV9	TRBJ1-3	TRBD1	TGTGCCAGCAGCGGCCGGGACAGGGAAACTGGAAACACCATATATTTT	CASSGRDRETGNTIYF
NA	TRBV5-1	TRBJ1-1	NA	TGCGCCAGCACGGAGGGGATGAACACTGAAGCTTTCTTT	CASTEGMNTEAFF
NA	TRBV6-6	TRBJ2-5	TRBD2	TGTGCCAGTGCTCTAGCGGGGGGGCCAGAGACCCAGTACTTC	CASALAGGPETQYF